Included here is one T cell receptor (beta chain) sequence, with context. Its cognate antigen is unknown. At one end the junction does not follow the germline gene, possibly because of a read error. The data stem from a study of T cells after yellow fever vaccination. Study-level information: Where fractions had low cell numbers, libraries were prepared from them with the SMART-Seq v4 Ultra Low Input RNA kit.

Study-wide points: Repertoires obtained by FACS sorting could include abundant clonotypes that entered as contaminants from the bulk population. Overlap between CD4 and CD8 compartments was detected for a small share of clonotypes.

As TCR cDNA was made by 5'RACE template switching, a universal primer site and UMIs were added. In TCRdb, the 5' RACE reads were re-called with MiXCR into one record per CDR3 protein. The sample has 300,000 to 400,000 distinct CDR3 sequences; about 10% are singletons. The specimen comprised CD4+ T cells sorted from PBMCs, sampled 45 days after the yellow fever booster vaccination. The sequence derives from a young man who received the YFV17D yellow fever vaccine.

CDR3 DNA sequence: TGTGCCTGCAGTCTCCGACTAGCGGGGGGTTACGAGCAGTACTTC. Amino acids: CACSLRLAGGYEQYF. The V call is TRBV3-1, the J call TRBJ2-7; 13 positions agree with TRBD2. Germline CDR1 and CDR2: LGHDT and YNNKEL (reference sequence). The CDR3 sequence is 15 residues long.